The clone carrying this T cell receptor (beta chain) has only one observation. This specimen comes from a study of blood T cell repertoires in COVID-19. Study-level background: From the United States, Italy and Spain came samples of acute and convalescent COVID-19. PBMCs, B-cell-depleted T cells, or T cells were the source of the cDNA or gDNA that made up the material.

Authors' processing steps: Estimates of nucleated cell counts were drawn from the amplification of reference gene primers. TCRdb's table, derived via immunoSEQ multiplex PCR, lists solely in-frame clones and lacks some. The V and J calls and clone size come from that table; D and trimming were worked out from the DNA. The repertoire has nearly 50,000 clones, about 83% of them found once; the top ten carry 5.5% to 6%. V dropped 0 bases and J dropped 10; count of bases not matched to a gene: 2. This CDR3 is built from 12 residues. Germline V gives CDR1 SQVTM, CDR2 ANQGSEA. This TCR came from a woman aged 60-70 years with acute or convalescent COVID-19. Input material: peripheral blood. J is TRBJ2-3 and V is TRBV29-1; 9 nucleotides line up with TRBD1. CDR3 sequence reads: CSVEEGQGAQYF. The CDR3 nucleotides read TGCAGCGTTGAAGAGGGACAGGGTGCGCAGTATTTT.